In its sample, the clone carrying this T cell receptor beta chain was seen once. This specimen comes from a study of blood T cell repertoires in COVID-19. Study overall: Sample material is recorded as cDNA or gDNA derived from T cells, B-cell-depleted T cells, or PBMCs.

Under the authors' procedure: Amplification with reference gene primers provided the estimates of nucleated cell counts. Only in-frame clones appear in the TCRdb table, and some are missing; sequencing was by immunoSEQ multiplex PCR. That table gives V, J and clone size, and the DNA gave D and trimming. The sample contains about 400,000 clones, around 92% of which appear only once. The CDR3 loop spans 14 amino acids. Per germline, CDR1 LGHDT and CDR2 YNNKEL (reference sequence). The V and J ends lost 0 bases and 3 bases, in that order; junction bases with no gene match: 0. This chain links TRBV3-1 (or the pseudogene TRBV3-2) with TRBJ1-2, with 8 bases that match TRBD1. The sequence was obtained from a woman aged 30 to 39 who had recovered from COVID-19. The specimen sequenced was PBMCs or T cells enriched from blood (not recorded which). CDR3 coding DNA: TGTGCCAGCAGCCAAGACAGGGGGCACTATGGCTACACCTTC. Translated, it gives CASSQDRGHYGYTF.